This T cell receptor beta chain was identified during a study of naive and memory T cell subsets. Study results and limitations: Possibly reflecting memory cells re-expressing CD45RA, a few larger clonotypes occurred in naive repertoires, especially CD8. Diversity fell and Gini index rose from naive through CM, EM, EMRA.

The beta constant-region primer was an equimolar mix of two oligonucleotides covering TRBC1 and TRBC2. Four rounds of PCR amplified the ligated cDNA using nested alpha and beta constant-region primers plus SP2. TCRdb independently ran MiXCR on the UMI-ligation and nested PCR reads; one entry per CDR3 protein. The sample yields about 140,000 distinct CDR3 sequences, about 20% seen once. Regarding this clonotype: Antigen unknown.

The sequencing input was naive CD8+ T cells from blood. The sequence derives from a human donor in good health.

The CDR3 DNA follows: TGCAGTGCCTTAACGCCTAGCTCCTACAATGAGCAGTTCTTC. Translating it yields CSALTPSSYNEQFF. The gene calls are TRBV20-1 and TRBJ2-1; D unclear. V gave up 6 bases and J gave up 0 bases, with 12 bases separating them. CDR3 length: 14 residues. CDR1 is DFQATT and CDR2 is SNEGSKA in the germline V gene (reference sequence).